This TCR beta chain originates from a study of response to subunit inactivated influenza vaccine (dated by TCRdb to about 2018). As for the study more broadly: Deep quantitative profiling of the T cell receptor repertoire was used in the study to follow responses to a trivalent subunit inactivated influenza vaccine.

Overall study outcomes, separate from this receptor: It was suggested by the authors that each seasonal influenza vaccination may recruit only a limited number of new T cells.

This clonotype was detected a few times. It lacks a known antigen. The record has no base qualities; no much larger clone is one base away. V loses 3 bases at its end and J loses 0 bases; junction bases beyond the gene matches: 3. Taken from cysteine to phenylalanine, the CDR3 has 16 residues. This entry keeps only the CDR3 DNA: 48 bases, framed from base 1. The method behind the library was RT-PCR. These reads were obtained on an Illumina HiSeq 2500. TCRdb reprocessing: public reads trimmed at Q25 with fastp, clones called with MiXCR, in-frame beta chains kept. Rows with one shared CDR3 protein collapse into an entry with the most common genes and DNA. This sample has roughly 500,000 distinct CDR3 sequences in its table, and approximately 22% of those were observed once. The ten largest clonotypes hold 2.5% to 3% of the sample. These data are also associated with another study on T cells expressing NK-cell markers. That second publication adds: TCR beta cDNA libraries were prepared using 5'RACE template switching, which introduced a universal primer site and unique molecular identifiers. TCR beta-chain repertoires were profiled in sorted CD3+CD56+NKG2C+, CD3+CD56+NKG2C- and CD3+CD56-NKG2C+ T-cell subsets from eight donors. Among the eight sequenced donors, only one was HCMV-seronegative, while the other seven were HCMV-seropositive. To restrict sorting to alphabetaTCR-expressing T cells, an anti-gammadeltaTCR antibody was added in several experiments. In over five donors, the dominant CD3+CD56+NKG2C+ clonotypes were found to rank among the top 10 CD8+ clonotypes and to make up about 1.0-7.5% of CD8+ T cells. Those dominant clonotypes were again the most abundant among CD3+CD56-NKG2C+ cells in a handful of donors, at about 25-65%. Whether the expanded NKG2C-expressing T cell clones were specific for HCMV antigens was left unclear. The study sequenced eight donors, all healthy volunteers chosen at random: three men and five women. HCMV serostatus was determined by detecting HCMV-specific IgG in serum with a commercial ELISA kit. Ficoll density gradient centrifugation was used to isolate peripheral blood mononuclear cells from blood. CD4+ and CD8+ T cells were isolated from PBMC by magnetic immunoseparation with Miltenyi isolation kits. Synthesis of cDNA was primed from the TCR beta constant segment and was followed by two consecutive PCR amplification steps. Libraries were sequenced as 2 x 150 bp reads on Illumina HiSeq 2000/2500, MiSeq or NextSeq. MIGEC was used to demultiplex reads and group the reads by UMI, and MiTCR was used to assemble and quantify clonotypes. To exclude erroneous sequences, any TCR cDNA sequence not supported by at least two reads was discarded. The tcR package was used for downstream repertoire analysis, with clonotypes matched between fractions based on CDR3 nucleotide sequence plus V segment. VDJmatch was used to annotate antigen specificity against VDJdb, with one amino acid substitution in CDR3 permitted.

The receptor's source is a middle-aged man who received an inactivated influenza vaccine. Donor details come from another sample of the same person, matched by shared clones. The sequencing used CD4+ T cells sorted from PBMCs, collected 12 days after vaccination. The rearrangement combines TRBV12-3 or TRBV12-4 with TRBJ1-3, and TRBD1 aligns with 9 junction nucleotides. The CDR3 region has the sequence CASSLGTGLSGNTIYF. The nucleotide sequence is given as TGTGCCAGCAGTTTGGGGACAGGGCTCTCTGGAAACACCATATATTTT.